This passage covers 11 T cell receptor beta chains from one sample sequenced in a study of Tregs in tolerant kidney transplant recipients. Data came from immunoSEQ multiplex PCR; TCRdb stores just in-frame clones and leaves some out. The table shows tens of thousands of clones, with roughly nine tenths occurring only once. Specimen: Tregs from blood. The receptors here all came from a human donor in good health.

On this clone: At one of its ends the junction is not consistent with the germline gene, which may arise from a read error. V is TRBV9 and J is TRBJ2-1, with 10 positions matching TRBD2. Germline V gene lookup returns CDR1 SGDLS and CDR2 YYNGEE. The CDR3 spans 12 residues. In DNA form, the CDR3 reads TGTGCCAGCAGCGCCCTAGCGGGGGCTACTCTCTTC. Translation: CASSALAGATLF.

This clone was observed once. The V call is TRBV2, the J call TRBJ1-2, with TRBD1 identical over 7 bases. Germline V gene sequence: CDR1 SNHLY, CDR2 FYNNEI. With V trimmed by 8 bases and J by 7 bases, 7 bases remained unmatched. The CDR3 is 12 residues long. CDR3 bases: TGTGCCAGCGACAGGGAGCCGCCTGGCTACACCTTC. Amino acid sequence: CASDREPPGYTF.

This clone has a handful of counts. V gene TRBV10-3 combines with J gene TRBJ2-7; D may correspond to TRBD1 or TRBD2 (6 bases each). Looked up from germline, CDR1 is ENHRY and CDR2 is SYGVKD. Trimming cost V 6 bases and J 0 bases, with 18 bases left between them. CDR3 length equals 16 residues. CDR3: CAIRRGGRGSSYEQYF. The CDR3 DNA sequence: TGTGCCATCAGGAGAGGGGGGCGGGGAAGCTCCTACGAGCAGTACTTC.

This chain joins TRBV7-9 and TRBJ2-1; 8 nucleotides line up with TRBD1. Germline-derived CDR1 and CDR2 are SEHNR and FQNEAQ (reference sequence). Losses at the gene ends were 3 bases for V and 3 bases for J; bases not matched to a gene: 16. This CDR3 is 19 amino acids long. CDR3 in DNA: TGTGCCAGCAGCTTTTTACCCCCCTTACCGGGACAGGACTACAATGAGCAGTTCTTC. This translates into CASSFLPPLPGQDYNEQFF.

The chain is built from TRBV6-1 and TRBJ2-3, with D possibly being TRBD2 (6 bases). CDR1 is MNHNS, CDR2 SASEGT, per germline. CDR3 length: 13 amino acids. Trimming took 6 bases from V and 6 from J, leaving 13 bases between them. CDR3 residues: CASRGGPWDTQYF. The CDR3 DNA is TGTGCCAGCAGGGGGGGACCTTGGGATACGCAGTATTTT.

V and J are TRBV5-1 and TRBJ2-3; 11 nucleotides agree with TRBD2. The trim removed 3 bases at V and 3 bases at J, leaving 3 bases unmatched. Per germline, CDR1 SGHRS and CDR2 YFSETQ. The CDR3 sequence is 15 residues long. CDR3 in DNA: TGCGCCAGCAGCTCACGACTAGCGGGGACAGATACGCAGTATTTT. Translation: CASSSRLAGTDTQYF.

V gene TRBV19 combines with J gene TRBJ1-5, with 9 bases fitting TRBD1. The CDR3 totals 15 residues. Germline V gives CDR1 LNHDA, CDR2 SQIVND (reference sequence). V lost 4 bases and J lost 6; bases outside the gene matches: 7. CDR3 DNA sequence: TGTGCCAGTAGTACCAACAGGGGGCCTAGTCAGCCCCAGCATTTT. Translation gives CASSTNRGPSQPQHF.

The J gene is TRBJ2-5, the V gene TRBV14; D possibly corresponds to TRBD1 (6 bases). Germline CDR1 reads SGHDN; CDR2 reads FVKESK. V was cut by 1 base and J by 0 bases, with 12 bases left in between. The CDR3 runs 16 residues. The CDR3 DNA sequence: TGTGCCAGCAGCCAAGTCACAGGGAAGTACCAAGAGACCCAGTACTTC. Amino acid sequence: CASSQVTGKYQETQYF.

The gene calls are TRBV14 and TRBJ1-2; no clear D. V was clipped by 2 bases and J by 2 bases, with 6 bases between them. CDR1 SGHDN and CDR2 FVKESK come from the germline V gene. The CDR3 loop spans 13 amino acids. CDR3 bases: TGTGCCAGCAGCCAAAGGACGAACTATGGCTACACCTTC. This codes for CASSQRTNYGYTF.

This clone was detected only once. The DNA for the CDR3 is TGTGCCAGCAGTGCCTCCGGGACAGGGGTCCCTGAAGCTTTCTTT. Its protein is CASSASGTGVPEAFF. The genes are TRBV6-1 and TRBJ1-1; 10 nucleotides agree with TRBD1. Germline loops: CDR1 MNHNS, CDR2 SASEGT. The CDR3 spans 15 residues. Unmatched junction bases numbered 8, after V lost 4 bases and J lost 6 bases.

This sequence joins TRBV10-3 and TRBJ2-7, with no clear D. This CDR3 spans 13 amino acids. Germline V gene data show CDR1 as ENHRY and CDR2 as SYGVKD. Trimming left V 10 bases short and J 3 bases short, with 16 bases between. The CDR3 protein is CATKSPSNYEQYF. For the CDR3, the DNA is TGTGCCACCAAATCACCGTCAAACTACGAGCAGTACTTC.